This entry lists 14 T cell receptor beta chains sequenced from one sample in a study of blood T cell repertoires in COVID-19 (dated by TCRdb to the early 2020s). The library came from the immunoSEQ multiplex PCR assay. TCRdb's version of the immuneACCESS table is confined to in-frame rearrangements and falls short of the full clone set. An unresolved V gene accounts for under half of the shortfall where checked; the remainder is of unknown origin. Here the sample has about 220,000 clones; roughly 88% occur a single time. The top ten clones comprise 14% to 15% of the sample. The sample taken for sequencing was PBMCs or T cells enriched from blood (not recorded which). These receptors were collected from a woman between 45 and 60 years old with acute COVID-19.

The V and J genes are TRBV7-9 and TRBJ1-2; D is unresolved. The germline V gene encodes CDR1 SEHNR and CDR2 FQNEAQ (reference sequence). V lost 1 base, J lost 7 bases, and 4 bases lay in between. This CDR3 region has 11 residues. The CDR3 region is CASSLGAGYTF. For the CDR3, the DNA is TGTGCCAGCAGCTTAGGGGCTGGCTACACCTTC.

This clone was seen only once. This chain uses TRBV30 with TRBJ2-1; 9 nucleotides match TRBD2. The CDR3 length is 17 residues. From germline, CDR1 is GTSNPN and CDR2 SVGIG (reference sequence). The trim removed 1 base at V and 1 base at J, leaving 8 bases unmatched. The CDR3 bases are TGTGCCTGGAGTGGGGTGGTAGCGGGAGAGTCCTACAATGAGCAGTTCTTC. As protein: CAWSGVVAGESYNEQFF.

The chain links TRBV7-2 to TRBJ1-3, with D unclear. Germline V gene data show CDR1 as SGHTA and CDR2 as FQGNSA. The CDR3 runs to 14 residues. Trimming removed 4 bases at V and 2 bases at J, with 9 bases between. Here the CDR3 DNA reads TGTGCCAGCAGCTCCCTACTACCTGGAAACACCATATATTTT. Translating gives CASSSLLPGNTIYF.

The chain couples TRBV7-6 to TRBJ1-1, with TRBD1 as a possible D gene (5 bases). This CDR3 has 15 amino acids. With 0 bases removed from V and 5 bases from J, the gap between germline ends came to 13 bases. Germline assignment: CDR1 SGHVS and CDR2 FNYEAQ. CDR3 nucleotide sequence: TGTGCCAGCAGCTTAGCGCCTCTGGGGGGGACTGAAGCTTTCTTT. As protein: CASSLAPLGGTEAFF.

Notes on this clone: The identical CDR3 is also encoded by other nucleotide sequences in the sample. The chain has TRBV5-1 and TRBJ2-1; D is perhaps TRBD2 (5 bases). Germline-derived CDR1 and CDR2 are SGHRS and YFSETQ. The CDR3 sequence is 12 residues long. V gave up 0 bases and J gave up 10 bases, with 8 bases separating them. The CDR3 DNA follows: TGCGCCAGCAGCTTGGGAGGGCGGGAGCAGTTCTTC. Its protein is CASSLGGREQFF.

This clone has only one observation. The chain is built from TRBV12-3 or TRBV12-4 and TRBJ1-1; possibly TRBD1 for D (5 bases). V was trimmed by 6 bases and J by 7 bases, leaving 15 bases between them. This CDR3 contains 13 residues. CDR3 nucleotides: TGTGCCAGCAGCCCCCGGGGGAGGGATGAAGCTTTCTTT. Protein: CASSPRGRDEAFF.

This clone turned up a few times. The V and J genes are TRBV19 and TRBJ1-2; no clear D gene. Trimming removed 3 bases from V and 4 bases from J, with 15 bases in between. The CDR3 is made up of 15 amino acids. Germline V gene sequence: CDR1 LNHDA, CDR2 SQIVND (reference sequence). This CDR3 is CASSMETGVGYGYTF. As DNA, the CDR3 is TGTGCCAGTAGTATGGAGACCGGGGTCGGCTATGGCTACACCTTC.

This clone was counted a single time. The rearrangement links TRBV5-4 to TRBJ1-3; D possibly corresponds to TRBD1 (5 bases). CDR3 length equals 16 residues. The V and J ends lost 3 bases and 2 bases respectively, with 15 bases between them. Germline V lookup: CDR1 SGHNT, CDR2 YYREEE (reference sequence). The CDR3 reads CASSSFAGTAGNTIYF. The CDR3 bases are TGTGCCAGCAGCTCCTTCGCGGGGACCGCTGGAAACACCATATATTTT.

This clone has only one observation. The V call is TRBV6-5, the J call TRBJ1-3; a possible D gene is TRBD1 (6 bases). Germline V gives CDR1 MNHEY, CDR2 SVGAGI. The length of the CDR3 is 16 residues. V was shortened by 0 bases and J by 4 bases, with 13 bases between the two germline ends. CDR3 protein: CASSYSSGAQGNTIYF. The CDR3 bases are TGTGCCAGCAGTTACTCGTCAGGGGCGCAAGGAAACACCATATATTTT.

J is TRBJ1-6 and V is TRBV9, with 9 bases aligning to TRBD1. With 4 bases clipped from V and 0 bases from J, the junction kept 5 bases outside the gene matches. The CDR3 totals 17 residues. CDR1 is SGDLS, CDR2 YYNGEE, per germline. CDR3 nucleotides: TGTGCCAGCAGCTTGGGACAGGGCCTCTCCTATAATTCACCCCTCCACTTT. This sequence encodes CASSLGQGLSYNSPLHF. Full variable domain (missing parts from reference TRBV9 and TRBJ1-6): DSGVTQTPKHLITATGQRVTLRCSPRSGDLSVYWYQQSLDQGLQFLIQYYNGEERAKGNILERFSAQQFPDLHSELNLSSLELGDSALYFCASSLGQGLSYNSPLHFGNGTRLTVT.

The V and J genes are TRBV13 and TRBJ2-7; TRBD2 aligns across 9 bases. From germline, CDR1 is PRHDT and CDR2 FYEKMQ (reference sequence). CDR3 length equals 16 residues. The junction had 7 bases not matched to a gene; V was cut back by 3 bases and J by 1 base. The DNA of the CDR3 is TGTGCCAGCAGCTTTAGCGGGAGAGGTCAATCCTACGAGCAGTACTTC. Translating gives CASSFSGRGQSYEQYF.

The gene calls are TRBV18 and TRBJ1-2; possibly TRBD1 for D (5 bases). CDR3 size: 14 residues. The germline CDR1 and CDR2 sequences are KGHSH and LQKENI. V lost 4 bases and J lost 8, with 17 bases in between. Here the CDR3 DNA reads TGTGCCAGCTCACAACGAGAGGGGACTCGGGGCTACACCTTC. This codes for CASSQREGTRGYTF. The full variable domain, its missing parts supplied by reference TRBV18 and TRBJ1-2, is NAGVMQNPRHLVRRRGQEARLRCSPMKGHSHVYWYRQLPEEGLKFMVYLQKENIIDESGMPKERFSAEFPKEGPSILRIQQVVRGDSAAYFCASSQREGTRGYTFGSGTRLTVV.

The gene calls are TRBV11-3 and TRBJ2-1; TRBD2 matches 8 bases. After removal of 1 base from V and 5 bases from J, the junction contained 4 bases not matched to a gene. The germline gives CDR1 SGHNT, CDR2 YENEEA. The CDR3 is made up of 15 amino acids. The chain's CDR3 is CASSLALAGHNEQFF. CDR3 in DNA: TGTGCCAGCAGCTTAGCTCTAGCGGGTCACAATGAGCAGTTCTTC.

The chain couples TRBV9 to TRBJ2-1; D possibly corresponds to TRBD1 (5 bases). Germline CDR1 is SGDLS and CDR2 is YYNGEE. Trimming took off 4 bases at V and 7 bases at J, with 21 bases between the two ends. The CDR3 extends over 16 amino acids. CDR3 protein: CASSSQAGLTLNEQFF. The CDR3 DNA sequence: TGTGCCAGCAGCTCTCAAGCAGGGTTAACCTTGAATGAGCAGTTCTTC.